The sequence of this T cell receptor beta chain was determined in a study of cytomegalovirus exposure and HLA in healthy donors (dated by TCRdb to 2015 to 2018). Background for the entire study: In an earlier analysis of 587 of the donors, 276 Gb of sequence data and 117 million unique TCR beta sequences from about 179 million T cells were reported. Of the 300 to 500 genotyped donors, roughly 80% were placed in the genetic ancestry cluster associated with self-reported Caucasian donors. All discovery cohort repertoires had been generated on a single sequencing platform. In the later analysis, no new phenotypic data were used to find candidate immune exposures; instead, reliance was placed on TCR beta sequences and their occurrence across donors. Typing coverage differed by locus: A, B, C, DRB1 and DQB1 were typed in about 620-640 donors, DQA1 in about 550, DPA1 in 600 to 610, and DPB1 in 400 to 490. In a later genetic analysis, genome-wide SNP genotypes for about three fifths of the roughly 670 donors were used, and that subset was treated as a discovery cohort. To predict cytomegalovirus infection status, the study brought together high-throughput TCR immunosequencing, statistical association of individual TCRs with disease status, and machine learning. Besides the first cohort of hundreds of subjects, a separate validation cohort made up of about 120 different subjects was used. Donor age, sex, ethnicity and CMV serostatus were collected together with the repertoire data. A later analysis re-examined previously published TCR beta repertoires from roughly 720 donors and added high-resolution HLA genotyping to investigate patterns of TCR occurrence. Among about 400 genotyped donors of the cohort, an average of about 240,000 unique TCR beta nucleotide sequences was sequenced per donor, of which 15% to 20% were non-productive. Using immunosequencing, the study profiled T cell repertoires from 666 subjects and related those repertoires to cytomegalovirus serostatus. An earlier analysis of approximately 640 of the donors applied high-throughput TCR beta sequencing to assess whether each TCR beta V gene segment acted as functional or pseudogenic. The study aimed to test whether signatures of past pathogen exposure could be identified by cataloging public T cell receptors. An early release that covered about 640 HLA-typed donors contained about 300 gigabases of sequencing data and approximately 85 million unique TCR sequences. A handful of DR-DQ haplotypes were handled as single units for association and clustering because linkage in the cohort was strong. Class I and class II HLA loci were covered by the typing at four-digit resolution. Broader findings and caveats from the paper: In a later analysis, around 17,000 TCR beta sequences were associated with specific HLA alleles at a false discovery rate of 0.05. Linkage disequilibrium might explain the correlated functional status among segregating V segments, but an unknown experimental factor could not be excluded. In a later genetic analysis, a missense DCLRE1C variant was associated with V-gene and J-gene trimming of TCR beta chains, and the association was replicated in an independent cohort. Because HLA typing was missing for some donors at each locus, association tests included only the typed subset. In a later analysis, several top co-occurrence clusters were reported to appear linked to parvovirus B19, influenza, CMV and Epstein-Barr virus. A few of the identified cytomegalovirus-associated TCR beta chains were confirmed in vitro to be specific for cytomegalovirus antigens. A total of 150 to 200 TCR beta chains were listed by the study as associated with cytomegalovirus. According to a later analysis, TCR association rates differed among HLA loci, with DRB1 alleles showing the most associated TCRs and HLA-C alleles showing the fewest. When HLA alleles, especially DR and DQ, strongly co-occurred, TCR associations were difficult to assign to individual alleles. In a later analysis, most CMV-associated TCR beta chains were found to appear HLA-restricted, with HLA associations seemingly driven largely by CMV exposure. In a later genetic analysis, fewer N-insertions in productive TCRs were reported among donors in an Asian-associated ancestry cluster than the approximately 670-donor mean. The cohort was sequenced for TCR beta chains only, and without alpha or paired-chain data the features that could be detected were limited. Because counts were too low, roughly 18 rarely observed V segments, including chromosome 9 orphons, were left out of the earlier analysis of approximately 580 of the donors. Some IMGT-functional V segments, including TRBV6-2 and TRBV6-3, could not be distinguished by the 87-base-pair reads and were therefore excluded. The classifier was reported to diagnose cytomegalovirus status with high specificity and sensitivity in both the original cohort and the validation cohort. A further reported finding was that TCR beta sequences accurately predicted the HLA-A and HLA-B alleles for most subjects in the first cohort. A group of highly shared sequence variants was considered likely to be a technical artifact of the sequencing pipeline. In an earlier analysis of more than 500 of the donors, most TCR beta V segments appeared in productive rearrangements about 87% or about 30% of the time, broadly matching IMGT annotations. Compared with equally common non-associated chains, HLA-associated TCR beta chains in a later analysis were more clonally expanded and had lower generation probabilities. Immune exposure information for the cohort was limited to CMV serostatus. The authors suggested that the approach could potentially be generalized to other disease states and immunological phenotypes. Presence/absence analyses assumed roughly uniform sequencing depth across donors, an assumption that may not hold. While some public TCRs were present in many individuals, most TCR sequences turned up only very rarely across donors.

A remark on this clone: Its antigen is currently not known. There are no base qualities to consult, and no much larger clone falls within one base.

The cohort comprised around 690 healthy bone marrow donors. At the time of sampling, every cohort member was nominally healthy, though immune exposures that went unrecorded were likely present. The donor was CMV seropositive and was included in the group of some 290 seropositive cohort members. Each donor provided a peripheral blood sample, and peripheral blood mononuclear cells were used for TCR beta sequencing. The Qiagen DNeasy Blood Extraction Kit was used to extract genomic DNA from the blood cell samples. The CDR3 sequence holds 12 residues, the cysteine and phenylalanine included. The entry retains the CDR3 DNA only, 36 bases that are in frame from base 1. The germline V gene yields MNHEY for CDR1 and SVGAGI for CDR2. V lost 8 bases and J lost 6 bases, and the count of bases not matched to a germline gene is 7. Receptor libraries were prepared by the immunoSEQ multiplex PCR assay. For the multiplex PCR, a mixture combining 60 forward primers for TCR Vbeta segments and 13 reverse primers for TCR Jbeta segments was used. A multiplex PCR assay on genomic DNA amplified the CDR3 region of rearranged TCR beta genes. On the Illumina HiSeq System, the amplified TCR beta libraries were sequenced as 87-base-pair reads. Per the authors' processing: In a later analysis, about 80 million unique TCR beta chains were counted across the 500 to 850 repertoires, and roughly 10 million of these chains were shared by at least two donors. To remove PCR and sequencing errors, raw reads were error-corrected and collapsed into unique sequences using a nearest-neighbor algorithm that merged closely related sequences. Alignment of CDR3 sequences to IMGT reference sequences was used to assign V, D and J gene segments. For a sequence to be retained, a match of at least six nucleotides to both a V gene segment and a J gene segment was required. A rearrangement was called productive if the CDR3 had no stop codons and remained in frame with V and J, and every other rearrangement was called non-productive. Following IMGT convention, CDR3 was defined as the stretch from the second conserved V-encoded cysteine to the conserved J-encoded phenylalanine. In an earlier analysis of more than 550 of the donors, sequences lacking an unambiguous match to a single V gene segment were excluded. In an earlier analysis of 450 to 750 of the donors, a V segment was called functional when productive rearrangements were above 56.7%, and segregating when the standard deviation between donors exceeded 5%. To diagnose cytomegalovirus status from the catalog of TCR beta chain sequences, a statistical classification framework was built. V and J gene assignment, in a later analysis, came from comparing TCR nucleotide sequences with IMGT/GENE-DB human TR gene sequences. A later analysis assigned CDR3 sequences and most-parsimonious VDJ recombination scenarios with the TCRdist pipeline. A later analysis defined each TCR beta chain by its CDR3 amino acid sequence plus V-gene family, and excluded reads lacking a unique V-gene family. To address suspected cross-contamination and a sequencing artifact, a later analysis removed over 500 highly shared, low-generation-probability nucleotide sequences. A later analysis calculated a clonal expansion index for each public chain from normalized within-repertoire ranks of inferred template counts. Generation probabilities in a later analysis came from a VDJ recombination model fitted to out-of-frame rearrangements, and those results were checked against IGoR. In a later analysis, hypergeometric tests were used to score TCR-TCR, TCR-HLA and TCR-CMV co-occurrence, with a repertoire-size bias correction applied to TCR pairs. In a later analysis, false discovery rates were estimated by permuting HLA or CMV assignments 20 times. In a later analysis, co-occurring TCRs were grouped using DBSCAN, and TCRdist sequence similarity was added for clustering within HLA-allele-positive subsets. Repertoires with fewer than 30,000 or more than 120,000 public chains were left out of co-occurrence clustering, as were a handful of repertoires with anomalous nucleotide sharing. TCRdb limited this immuneACCESS table to in-frame rearrangements with V and J called. A share of clones is missing; checked studies link under half to unresolved V genes, and the rest is unexplained. For V, J and clone size, that table is used; D and trimming come from the DNA. The sample yields 150,000 to 250,000 clones; 65% to 80% were counted once. The ten largest clones capture approximately 4.4% of the sample.

This sequence originates from a woman in her 30s in good health and CMV-seropositive. Sequences were obtained from PBMCs. This chain joins TRBV6-5 to TRBJ2-7; TRBD1 aligns with 7 central bases. The nucleotides read TGTGCCAGCTCAAGGGGGCCCGGCGAGCAGTACTTC. Translated, this is CASSRGPGEQYF.